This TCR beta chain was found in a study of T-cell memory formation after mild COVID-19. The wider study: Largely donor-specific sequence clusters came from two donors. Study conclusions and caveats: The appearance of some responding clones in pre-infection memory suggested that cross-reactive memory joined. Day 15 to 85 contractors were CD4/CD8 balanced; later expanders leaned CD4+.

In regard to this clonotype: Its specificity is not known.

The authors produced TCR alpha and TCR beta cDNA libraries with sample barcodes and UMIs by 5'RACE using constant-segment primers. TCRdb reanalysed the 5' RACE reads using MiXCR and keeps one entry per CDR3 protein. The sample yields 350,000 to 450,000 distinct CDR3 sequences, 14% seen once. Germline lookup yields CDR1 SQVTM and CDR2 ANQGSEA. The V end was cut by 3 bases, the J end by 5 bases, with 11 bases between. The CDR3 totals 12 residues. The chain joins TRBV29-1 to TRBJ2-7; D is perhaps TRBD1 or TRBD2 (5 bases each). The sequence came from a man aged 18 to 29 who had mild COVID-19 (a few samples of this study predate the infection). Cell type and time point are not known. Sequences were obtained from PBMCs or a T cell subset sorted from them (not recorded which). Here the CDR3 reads CSVERGTHEQYF. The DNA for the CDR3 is TGCAGCGTTGAGAGGGGTACCCACGAGCAGTACTTC.